The entry below gives a single T cell receptor (beta chain) sequence along with its context. V lost 6 bases to trimming and J lost 4 bases; unmatched junction nucleotides: 3. Germline loops: CDR1 ENHRY, CDR2 SYGVKD. This CDR3 region has 15 residues. Authors' methods: Estimates of nucleated cell counts were drawn from the amplification of reference gene primers. Clones were read by immunoSEQ multiplex PCR, and TCRdb kept only the in-frame ones, dropping some. V, J and clone size are those of that table, while D and trimming were read from the DNA. The sample includes more than 150,000 clones, around four fifths of them seen just once. These data are taken from a study of blood T cell repertoires in COVID-19. The overall study: Material from acute and convalescent COVID-19 was sourced from the United States, Italy and Spain. T cells, B-cell-depleted T cells, or PBMCs provided the cDNA or gDNA that served as material.

The chain joins TRBV10-3 to TRBJ2-3; the match to TRBD2 covers 14 bases. The clonotype was recovered from a woman older than 75 with active or convalescent COVID-19. The sample consisted of peripheral blood. The chain's CDR3 is CAIRPTSGGADTQYF. Here the CDR3 DNA reads TGTGCCATCAGGCCGACTAGCGGGGGGGCAGATACGCAGTATTTT.